The 11 T cell receptor beta chains below were found in one sample sequenced in a study of T cell changes during pregnancy in multiple sclerosis. Method: immunoSEQ multiplex PCR; TCRdb's copy keeps in-frame clones and lacks some. The sample lists roughly 31,000 clones; less than 90% were seen once. The source was CD8+ T cells from peripheral blood mononuclear cells, collected before pregnancy. The source is a female donor with multiple sclerosis, enrolled in a pregnancy study.

This clone came up a few times. The chain has TRBV21-1 and TRBJ1-2; the tabulated D call, TRBD1, remains unverified against the DNA. TRBV21-1 is described as a pseudogene. The CDR3 has 15 residues. CDR3 sequence: CASSKGQGTANGYTF. For the CDR3, the DNA is TGTGCCAGCAGCAAAGGACAGGGGACCGCAAATGGCTACACCTTC.

This chain uses TRBV27 with TRBJ1-2; 10 positions agree with TRBD1. Germline-derived CDR1 and CDR2 are MNHEY and SMNVEV (reference sequence). CDR3 length: 16 residues. Losses at the gene ends were 6 bases for V and 3 bases for J; bases not matched to a gene: 10. The CDR3 region is CASSPRETGGYYGYTF. The CDR3 bases are TGTGCCAGCAGCCCCCGAGAGACAGGGGGCTACTATGGCTACACCTTC.

The V gene is TRBV6-7, the J gene TRBJ2-7, with 10 positions matching TRBD1. TRBV6-7 is an open reading frame whose function is uncertain. The V segment lost 8 bases and the J segment 3 bases; nucleotides outside the gene matches: 16. The CDR3 consists of 17 residues. The CDR3 is CASLEAELRDRGYEQYF. The CDR3 coding sequence is TGTGCCAGCCTCGAGGCCGAATTACGGGACAGGGGCTACGAGCAGTACTTC.

The chain is built from TRBV30 and TRBJ2-3, with a tentative D call TRBD2 (6 bases). The CDR3 contains 13 residues. Germline V gene lookup returns CDR1 GTSNPN and CDR2 SVGIG (reference sequence). Trimming took 0 bases from V and 8 from J, leaving 12 bases between them. The CDR3 DNA reads TGTGCCTGGAGTGTACCCCCCGGGAGTACGCAGTATTTT. Protein product: CAWSVPPGSTQYF.

This sequence joins TRBV14 and TRBJ1-2, with D possibly matching TRBD1 (5 bases). The V and J ends lost 1 base and 0 bases respectively, with 15 bases between them. Germline CDR1 SGHDN, CDR2 FVKESK. The CDR3 is 17 amino acids. The CDR3 sequence is CASSQGTFQPPNYGYTF. CDR3 DNA: TGTGCCAGCAGCCAAGGGACATTCCAACCCCCTAACTATGGCTACACCTTC.

This chain connects TRBV27 to TRBJ1-2, with D uncertain. With 2 bases removed from V and 1 base from J, the gap between germline ends came to 5 bases. Germline loops: CDR1 MNHEY, CDR2 SMNVEV (reference sequence). This CDR3 is 13 amino acids long. The CDR3 DNA reads TGTGCCAGCAGTTTAACTGTTAACTATGGCTACACCTTC. Its protein is CASSLTVNYGYTF.

By share, this clone counts as large. The same CDR3 arises from other DNA sequences in this sample as well. The chain has TRBV9 and TRBJ2-2, with 8 bases identical to TRBD2. The CDR3 covers 15 residues. Germline V gene lookup returns CDR1 SGDLS and CDR2 YYNGEE. J was trimmed by 5 bases and V by 0 bases; bases with no gene match: 3. The CDR3, as DNA: TGTGCCAGCAGCGTAGAGACGGGGGGGACCGGGGAGCTGTTTTTT. Amino acids: CASSVETGGTGELFF.

This chain connects TRBV5-3 to TRBJ2-1; 15 nucleotides agree with TRBD2. TRBV5-3 falls under the ORF class, with uncertain function. J lost 4 bases, V lost 4 bases, and 0 bases had no gene match. The CDR3 length is 15 residues. In DNA form, the CDR3 reads TGTGCCAGAAGCGGACTAGCGGGGGGGTACAATGAGCAGTTCTTC. Protein product: CARSGLAGGYNEQFF.

This rearrangement joins TRBV11-1 to TRBJ2-3; 8 bases match TRBD2. Germline CDR1 is SGHAT and CDR2 is FQDESV (reference sequence). The CDR3 totals 15 residues. V was pared by 1 base and J by 3 bases, with 3 bases of the junction left unmatched. The CDR3 is CASSLGAGGTDTQYF. The CDR3 DNA follows: TGTGCCAGCAGCTTAGGTGCGGGGGGAACAGATACGCAGTATTTT.

V usage is TRBV6-5 and J usage is TRBJ1-2; D might be TRBD1 (5 bases). The V end lost 11 bases, the J end lost 0 bases, and 19 bases lay between the germline ends. The germline V gene encodes CDR1 MNHEY and CDR2 SVGAGI. CDR3 length equals 15 residues. In DNA, the CDR3 is TGTGCCCCCGGCGTTGGGGCGCAGCCTAACTATGGCTACACCTTC. Its protein is CAPGVGAQPNYGYTF.

The rearrangement joins TRBV7-9 to TRBJ1-1; TRBD1 agrees at 7 bases. Germline trimming cut 8 bases from V and 8 bases from J; bases unmatched to any gene: 5. Germline V gene lookup returns CDR1 SEHNR and CDR2 FQNEAQ (reference sequence). This CDR3 has 11 residues. The CDR3 sequence is CASRTGEEAFF. The CDR3 DNA is TGTGCCAGCCGAACAGGGGAGGAAGCTTTCTTT.